This section outlines one T cell receptor (beta chain) sequence together with its context. Use of 60 Vbeta and 13 Jbeta primers characterized the PCR. The table came from immunoSEQ multiplex PCR; TCRdb's copy has only in-frame clones and leaves some out. The sample comprises about 120,000 clones, about 79% of which are singletons, and roughly 2.5% rests with the top ten. This specimen comes from a study of cytomegalovirus exposure and HLA in healthy donors. Germline trimming cut 1 base from V and 7 bases from J; bases unmatched to any gene: 9. The CDR3 extends over 16 amino acids. CDR1 is WNHNN and CDR2 is SYGVQD in the germline V gene (reference sequence).

The receptor's source is a woman aged 18-35 years in good health and CMV-seronegative. V and J are TRBV10-1 and TRBJ2-2; 7 bases are shared with TRBD2. What was sequenced was PBMCs. CDR3 sequence reads: CASSEWGGRESGELFF. The CDR3 region has the DNA TGCGCCAGCAGTGAGTGGGGCGGGAGAGAAAGCGGGGAGCTGTTTTTT.